This T cell receptor beta chain originates from a study of shared clonotypes between healthy human individuals. The data were produced by immunoSEQ multiplex PCR, yet TCRdb's version contains in-frame clones alone and is incomplete. The table records 2 million to 2.5 million clones, roughly 92% of them present only once. This CDR3 is 10 amino acids long. V shed 10 bases and J shed 6 bases, with 7 bases lying between them. The clonotype originates from a man aged 18 to 29 in good health. Some clones in this sample may be carry-over from other donors' samples. V is TRBV23-1 and J is TRBJ2-1; D is uncertain. TRBV23-1 qualifies as an ORF whose function is uncertain. Sequenced sample: naive CD4+ T cells from PBMCs. Subset denoted: CD45RA+ positively selected. The CDR3: CATTVNEQFF. CDR3 sequence (DNA): TGCGCCACTACGGTCAATGAGCAGTTCTTC.